Presented here are 11 T cell receptor beta chains from one specimen sequenced in a study of blood T cells in healthy people across ages (dated by TCRdb to the mid-2010s). The library was obtained by 5' RACE. Sequencing used an Illumina HiSeq 2500. A second PCR of roughly 7 to 11 cycles was performed with a sample-barcoded 5' primer and a J-beta primer mix. Through fastp at Q25 and MiXCR, TCRdb rebuilt clones from the public reads, retaining in-frame beta chains. CDR3 protein duplicates are merged, each entry listing the most common genes and DNA. This sample lists hundreds of thousands of distinct CDR3 sequences; 40% to 50% were detected once. Together, the top ten hold about 19% of the sample. The sample comprised blood. The receptors were sampled from a man in his 60s in good health.

The chain links TRBV2 to TRBJ2-3, with a weak D call TRBD1 (5 bases). Germline CDR1 reads SNHLY; CDR2 reads FYNNEI. Between the trimmed V and J ends, which lost 4 bases and 5 bases, there was a span of 10 bases. The CDR3 spans 13 residues. The CDR3, as DNA: TGTGCCAGCAGTGGATGGGGCTTAGATACGCAGTATTTT. It is translated as CASSGWGLDTQYF.

The chain uses TRBV2 and TRBJ2-1, with 8 bases matching TRBD1. In germline, CDR1 is SNHLY, CDR2 FYNNEI. This CDR3 has 16 amino acids. V shed 5 bases, J shed 2 bases, and the junction held 8 bases outside the gene matches. CDR3 in DNA: TGTGCCAGCAGTTCCACAGGGGGGATTGCCTACAATGAGCAGTTCTTC. Translating gives CASSSTGGIAYNEQFF.

The chain recombines TRBV2 with TRBJ2-1, with unresolved D. Germline V gene data show CDR1 as SNHLY and CDR2 as FYNNEI. Trimming shortened V by 3 bases and J by 0 bases, and 6 bases separated the two germline ends. The CDR3 is 14 residues long. CDR3: CASSEETSYNEQFF. The CDR3 DNA reads TGTGCCAGCAGTGAGGAGACCTCCTACAATGAGCAGTTCTTC.

The chain recombines TRBV20-1 with TRBJ2-5; D possibly uses TRBD1 or TRBD2 (5 bases each). The CDR3 sequence is 14 residues long. The V and J ends lost 5 bases and 3 bases respectively, with 16 bases between them. Germline CDR1 reads DFQATT; CDR2 reads SNEGSKA (reference sequence). The CDR3 region is CSAPPGRGKETQYF. The CDR3 region has the DNA TGCAGTGCTCCCCCGGGACGGGGTAAAGAGACCCAGTACTTC.

The chain recombines TRBV10-2 with TRBJ2-5; D gene unclear. This CDR3 is 14 amino acids long. Looked up from germline, CDR1 is WSHSY and CDR2 is SAAADI. The V end was cut by 1 base, the J end by 2 bases, with 8 bases between. CDR3 nucleotide sequence: TGCGCCAGCAGTGAGTTTGGCCCTCAAGAGACCCAGTACTTC. This translates into CASSEFGPQETQYF.

This clonotype was seen a few times. This sequence joins TRBV11-2 and TRBJ2-3; perhaps TRBD1 as D (6 bases). This CDR3 spans 16 amino acids. V dropped 3 bases and J dropped 4 bases, with 17 bases sitting between them. Germline CDR1 SGHAT, CDR2 FQNNGV. CDR3 in amino acids: CASSFYRDKRADTQYF. CDR3 nucleotides: TGTGCCAGCAGCTTCTACCGGGACAAAAGGGCAGATACGCAGTATTTT.

V is TRBV29-1 and J is TRBJ2-7; possibly TRBD2 for D (6 bases). The last part of the DNA fits TRBJ2-5 better; the J call may be wrong. Germline assignment: CDR1 SQVTM and CDR2 ANQGSEA. The CDR3 is 11 residues long. The CDR3 protein is CSVFLGGTQYF. The DNA for the CDR3 is TGCAGCGTTTTCCTGGGGGGGACCCAGTACTTC.

This clonotype was seen a few times. This chain joins TRBV25-1 and TRBJ1-2; D gene ambiguous. In germline, CDR1 is MGHDK, CDR2 SYGVNS. The CDR3 runs 14 residues. V was trimmed by 2 bases and J by 0 bases, leaving 7 bases between them. In DNA form, the CDR3 reads TGTGCCAGCAGTGAAACCTGGGCTAACTATGGCTACACCTTC. This gives the protein CASSETWANYGYTF.

This sequence joins TRBV29-1 and TRBJ2-7; D possibly corresponds to TRBD1 (6 bases). Looked up from germline, CDR1 is SQVTM and CDR2 is ANQGSEA. The V end lost 1 base, the J end lost 3 bases, and 13 bases lay between the germline ends. This CDR3 region has 14 residues. CDR3 in DNA: TGCAGCGTTGAAGCCGTGGGGGCCCACTACGAGCAGTACTTC. This translates into CSVEAVGAHYEQYF.

On this clonotype itself: One end of the junction varies from germline; a read error may be responsible. The V and J genes are TRBV13 and TRBJ1-2; TRBD1 is a possible D gene (6 bases). The CDR3 runs to 13 residues. CDR1 and CDR2 from the germline V gene are PRHDT and FYEKMQ (reference sequence). CDR3 bases: TGTGCCAACAGCGACGGGGGCAACTATGGCTACACCTTC. Encoded protein: CANSDGGNYGYTF.

This clonotype came up a few times. The chain uses TRBV6-2 or TRBV6-3 and TRBJ2-1; perhaps TRBD1 as D (6 bases). Trimming removed 2 bases from V and 1 base from J, with 21 bases in between. Germline values: CDR1 MNHEY, CDR2 SVGEGT. The CDR3 sequence is 19 residues long. For the CDR3, the DNA is TGTGCCAGCAGTTACCCAACCACCAACAGGGATGGGTCCTACAATGAGCAGTTCTTC. Encoded protein: CASSYPTTNRDGSYNEQFF.